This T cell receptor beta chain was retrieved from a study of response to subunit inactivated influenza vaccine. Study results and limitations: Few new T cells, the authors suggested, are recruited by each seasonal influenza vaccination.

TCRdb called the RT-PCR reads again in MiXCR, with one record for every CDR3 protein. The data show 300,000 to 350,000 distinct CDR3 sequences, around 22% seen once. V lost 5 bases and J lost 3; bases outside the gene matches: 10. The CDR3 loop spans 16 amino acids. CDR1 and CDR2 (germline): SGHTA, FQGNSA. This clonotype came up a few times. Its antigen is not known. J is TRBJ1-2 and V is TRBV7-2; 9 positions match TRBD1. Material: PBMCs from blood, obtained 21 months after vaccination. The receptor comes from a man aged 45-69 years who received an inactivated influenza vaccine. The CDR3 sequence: CASSLRDRVGDYGYTF. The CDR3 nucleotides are TGTGCCAGCAGCCTCCGGGACAGGGTTGGAGACTATGGCTACACCTTC.